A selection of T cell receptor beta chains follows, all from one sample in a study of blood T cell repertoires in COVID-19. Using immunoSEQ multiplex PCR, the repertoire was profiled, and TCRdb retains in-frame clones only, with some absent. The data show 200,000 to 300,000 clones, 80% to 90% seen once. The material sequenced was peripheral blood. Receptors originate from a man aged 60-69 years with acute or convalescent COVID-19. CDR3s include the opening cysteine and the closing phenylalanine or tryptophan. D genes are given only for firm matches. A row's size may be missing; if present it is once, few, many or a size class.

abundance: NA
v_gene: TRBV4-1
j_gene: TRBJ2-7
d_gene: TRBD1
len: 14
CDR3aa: CASSQDDRAYEQYF
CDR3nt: TGCGCCAGCAGCCAAGATGACAGGGCCTACGAGCAGTACTTC

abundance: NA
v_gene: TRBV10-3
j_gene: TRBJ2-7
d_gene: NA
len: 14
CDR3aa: CAITDKVGDYEQYF
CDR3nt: TGTGCCATCACTGACAAAGTAGGGGACTACGAGCAGTACTTC

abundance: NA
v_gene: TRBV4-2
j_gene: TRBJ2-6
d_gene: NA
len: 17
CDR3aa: CASSQGNGNSGANVLTF
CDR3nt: TGTGCCAGCAGCCAAGGGAACGGGAACTCTGGGGCCAACGTCCTGACTTTC

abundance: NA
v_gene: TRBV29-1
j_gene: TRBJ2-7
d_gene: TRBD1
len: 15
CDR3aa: CSVEAEGQATYEQYF
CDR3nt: TGCAGCGTTGAAGCCGAGGGACAGGCCACCTACGAGCAGTACTTC

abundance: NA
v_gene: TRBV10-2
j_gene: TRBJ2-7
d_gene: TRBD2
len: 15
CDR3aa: CASSTGSGGFHEQYF
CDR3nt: TGCGCCAGCTCGACTGGGAGCGGGGGGTTCCACGAGCAGTACTTC

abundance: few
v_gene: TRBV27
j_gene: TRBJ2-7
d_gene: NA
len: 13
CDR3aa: CASSLSPGYEQYF
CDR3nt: TGTGCCAGCAGTTTATCCCCCGGGTACGAGCAGTACTTC

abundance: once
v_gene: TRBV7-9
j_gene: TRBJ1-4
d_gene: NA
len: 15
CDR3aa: CASSSWTDFNEKLFF
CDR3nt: TGTGCCAGCAGCTCCTGGACTGATTTTAATGAAAAACTGTTTTTT

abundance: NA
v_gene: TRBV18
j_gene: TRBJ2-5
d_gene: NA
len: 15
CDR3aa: CASSPPSQPQETQYF
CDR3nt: TGTGCCAGCTCACCACCGTCACAGCCACAAGAGACCCAGTACTTC

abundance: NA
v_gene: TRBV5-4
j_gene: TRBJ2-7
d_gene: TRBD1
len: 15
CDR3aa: CASSSKTGGNYEQYF
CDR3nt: TGTGCCAGCAGCTCAAAGACAGGGGGAAACTACGAGCAGTACTTC

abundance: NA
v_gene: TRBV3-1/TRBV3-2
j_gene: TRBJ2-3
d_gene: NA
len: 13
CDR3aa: CASSQGREHTQYF
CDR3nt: TGTGCCAGCAGCCAGGGCCGGGAGCATACGCAGTATTTT

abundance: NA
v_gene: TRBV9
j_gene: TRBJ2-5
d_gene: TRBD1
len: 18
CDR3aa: CASSVVLDRGEKCETQYF
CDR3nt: TGTGCCAGCAGCGTAGTCCTGGACAGGGGCGAGAAATGTGAGACCCAGTACTTC

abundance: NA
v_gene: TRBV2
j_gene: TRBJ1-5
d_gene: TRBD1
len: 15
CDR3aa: CASSPQGAHGQPQHF
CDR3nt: TGTGCCAGCAGTCCACAGGGGGCGCATGGTCAGCCCCAGCATTTT

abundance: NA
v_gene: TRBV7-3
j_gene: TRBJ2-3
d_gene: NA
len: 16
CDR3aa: CASSQPRGTDTDTQYF
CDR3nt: TGTGCCAGCAGCCAACCTCGGGGGACAGACACAGATACGCAGTATTTT

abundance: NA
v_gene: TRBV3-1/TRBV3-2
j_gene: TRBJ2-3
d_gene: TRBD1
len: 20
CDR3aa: CASSQAGGTGNLRRTDTQYF
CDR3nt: TGTGCCAGCAGCCAAGCTGGGGGGACAGGGAACCTTCGACGCACAGATACGCAGTATTTT

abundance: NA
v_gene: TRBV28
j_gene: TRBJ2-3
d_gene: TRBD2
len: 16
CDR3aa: CASSFLAGGSTDTQYF
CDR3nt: TGTGCCAGCAGTTTCTTAGCGGGAGGGAGCACAGATACGCAGTATTTT

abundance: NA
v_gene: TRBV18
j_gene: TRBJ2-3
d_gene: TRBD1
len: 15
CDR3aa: CASSLGGVIKDTQYF
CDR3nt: TGTGCCAGCTCACTAGGGGGCGTGATCAAAGATACGCAGTATTTT

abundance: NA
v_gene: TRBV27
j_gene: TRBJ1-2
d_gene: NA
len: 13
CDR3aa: CASSLGGFYGYTF
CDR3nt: TGTGCCAGCAGTTTAGGAGGGTTCTATGGCTACACCTTC

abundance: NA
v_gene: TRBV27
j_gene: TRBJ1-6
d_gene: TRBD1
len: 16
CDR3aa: CASSFFGQGAVSPLHF
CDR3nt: TGTGCCAGCAGTTTCTTCGGACAGGGAGCAGTTTCACCCCTCCACTTT

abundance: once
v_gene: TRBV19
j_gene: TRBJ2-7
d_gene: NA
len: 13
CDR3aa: CASSTRQSYEQYF
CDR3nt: TGTGCCAGTAGTACACGCCAGTCCTACGAGCAGTACTTC

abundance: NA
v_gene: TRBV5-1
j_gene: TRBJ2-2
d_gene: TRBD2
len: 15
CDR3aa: CASSLESSGSGELFF
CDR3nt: TGCGCCAGCAGCTTGGAGTCTAGCGGGAGCGGGGAGCTGTTTTTT

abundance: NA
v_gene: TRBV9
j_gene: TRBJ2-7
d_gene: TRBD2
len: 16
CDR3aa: CASSVGLAGDGYEQYF
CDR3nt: TGTGCCAGCAGCGTAGGACTAGCGGGAGATGGTTACGAGCAGTACTTC

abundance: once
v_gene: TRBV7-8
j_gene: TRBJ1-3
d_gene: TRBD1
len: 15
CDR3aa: CASSSRTGSGNTIYF
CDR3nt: TGTGCCAGCAGCTCCCGGACAGGGTCTGGAAACACCATATATTTT

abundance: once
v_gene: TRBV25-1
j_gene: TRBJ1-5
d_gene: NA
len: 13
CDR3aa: CASHGGNNQPQHF
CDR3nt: TGTGCCAGTCACGGGGGGAACAATCAGCCCCAGCATTTT

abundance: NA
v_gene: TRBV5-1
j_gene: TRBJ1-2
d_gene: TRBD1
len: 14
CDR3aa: CASSSGGVQYGYTF
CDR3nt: TGCGCCAGCAGTTCAGGGGGCGTACAGTATGGCTACACCTTC

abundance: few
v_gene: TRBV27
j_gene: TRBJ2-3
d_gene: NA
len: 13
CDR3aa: CASSYYSTDTQYF
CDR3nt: TGTGCCAGCAGCTACTACAGCACAGATACGCAGTATTTT

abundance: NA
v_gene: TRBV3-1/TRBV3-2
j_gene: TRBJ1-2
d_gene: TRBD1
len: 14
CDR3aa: CASSRDREVYGYTF
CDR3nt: TGTGCCAGCAGCCGGGACAGGGAAGTCTATGGCTACACCTTC

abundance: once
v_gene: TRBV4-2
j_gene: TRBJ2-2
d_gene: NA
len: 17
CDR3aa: CASSPTGAVANTGELFF
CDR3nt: TGTGCCAGCAGCCCCACGGGAGCGGTCGCGAACACCGGGGAGCTGTTTTTT

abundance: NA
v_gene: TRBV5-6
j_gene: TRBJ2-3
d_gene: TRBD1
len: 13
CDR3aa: CASHKDRADTQYF
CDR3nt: TGTGCCAGCCATAAAGACAGGGCCGATACGCAGTATTTT

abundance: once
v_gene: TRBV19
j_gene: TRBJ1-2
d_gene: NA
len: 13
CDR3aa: CASREGLNYGYTF
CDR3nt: TGTGCCAGTAGGGAGGGGCTAAACTATGGCTACACCTTC

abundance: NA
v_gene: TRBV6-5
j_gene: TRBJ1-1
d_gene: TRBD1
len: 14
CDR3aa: CASSPRGVPTEAFF
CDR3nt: TGTGCCAGCAGTCCCAGGGGGGTACCTACTGAAGCTTTCTTT

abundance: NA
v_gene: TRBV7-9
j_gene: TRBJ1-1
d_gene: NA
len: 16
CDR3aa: CASSLVQGPMNTEAFF
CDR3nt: TGTGCCAGCAGCCTTGTACAGGGCCCTATGAACACTGAAGCTTTCTTT

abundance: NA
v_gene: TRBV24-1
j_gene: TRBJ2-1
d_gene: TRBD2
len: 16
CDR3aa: CATSATSGGAYNEQFF
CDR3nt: TGTGCCACCAGTGCTACTAGCGGGGGGGCCTACAATGAGCAGTTCTTC

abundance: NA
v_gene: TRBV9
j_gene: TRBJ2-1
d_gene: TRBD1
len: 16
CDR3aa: CASSVGTARAEGEQFF
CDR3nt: TGTGCCAGCAGCGTCGGGACAGCCCGAGCTGAAGGTGAGCAGTTCTTC

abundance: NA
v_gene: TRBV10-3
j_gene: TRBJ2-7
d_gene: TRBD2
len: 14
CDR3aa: CAIKGTSETYEQYF
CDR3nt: TGTGCCATCAAGGGGACTAGCGAGACCTACGAGCAGTACTTC

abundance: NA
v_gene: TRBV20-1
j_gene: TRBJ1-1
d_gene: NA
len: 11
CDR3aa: CTLDRNTEAFF
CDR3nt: TGCACCCTGGACAGGAACACTGAAGCTTTCTTT

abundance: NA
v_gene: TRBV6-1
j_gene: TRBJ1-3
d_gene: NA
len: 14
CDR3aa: CASSEGLSGNTIYF
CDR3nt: TGTGCCAGCAGTGAGGGACTTTCTGGAAACACCATATATTTT

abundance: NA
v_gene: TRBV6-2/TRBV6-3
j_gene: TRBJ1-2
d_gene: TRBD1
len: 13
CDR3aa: CASSYPDRGGYTF
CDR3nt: TGTGCCAGCAGTTACCCGGACAGGGGCGGCTACACCTTC

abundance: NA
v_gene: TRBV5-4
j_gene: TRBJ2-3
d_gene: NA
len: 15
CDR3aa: CASSLVGGSTDTQYF
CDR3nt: TGTGCCAGCAGCTTGGTTGGCGGGAGCACAGATACGCAGTATTTT

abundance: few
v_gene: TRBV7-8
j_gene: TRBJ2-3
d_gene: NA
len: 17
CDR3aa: CASSLGLAGRSTDTQYF
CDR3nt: TGTGCCAGCAGCTTAGGTCTCGCGGGCCGAAGCACAGATACGCAGTATTTT

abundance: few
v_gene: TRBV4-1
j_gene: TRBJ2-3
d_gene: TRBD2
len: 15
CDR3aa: CASSQVGGTTDTQYF
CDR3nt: TGCGCCAGCAGCCAAGTGGGGGGGACCACAGATACGCAGTATTTT

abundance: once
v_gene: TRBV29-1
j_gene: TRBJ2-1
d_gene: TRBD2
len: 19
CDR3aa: CSVSKERTSGRAWYNEQFF
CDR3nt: TGCAGCGTCTCAAAAGAGAGGACTAGCGGGAGGGCCTGGTACAATGAGCAGTTCTTC

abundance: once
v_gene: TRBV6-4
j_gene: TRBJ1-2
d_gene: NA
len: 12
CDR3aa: CASSEQGYGYTF
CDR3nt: TGTGCCAGCAGCGAACAGGGATATGGCTACACCTTC

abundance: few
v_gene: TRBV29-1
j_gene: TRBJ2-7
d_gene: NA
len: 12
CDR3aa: CSVVVSGYEQYF
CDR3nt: TGCAGCGTTGTTGTTTCCGGCTACGAGCAGTACTTC

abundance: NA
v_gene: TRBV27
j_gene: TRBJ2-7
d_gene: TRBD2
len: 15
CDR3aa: CASSPRPAGVSEQYF
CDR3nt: TGTGCCAGCAGTCCCCGCCCCGCGGGAGTCTCCGAGCAGTACTTC

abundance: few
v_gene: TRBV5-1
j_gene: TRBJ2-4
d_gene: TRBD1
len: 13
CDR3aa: CASSTGQGNIQYF
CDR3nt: TGCGCCAGCAGCACTGGACAGGGAAACATTCAGTACTTC

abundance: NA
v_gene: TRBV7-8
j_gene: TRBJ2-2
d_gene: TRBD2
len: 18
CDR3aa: CASSLGGSGKAYPGELFF
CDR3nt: TGTGCCAGCAGCTTAGGGGGTAGCGGGAAGGCCTACCCCGGGGAGCTGTTTTTT

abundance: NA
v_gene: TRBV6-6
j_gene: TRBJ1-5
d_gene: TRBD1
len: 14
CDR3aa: CASKGTGSNQPQHF
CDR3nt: TGTGCCAGCAAAGGGACAGGGAGCAATCAGCCCCAGCATTTT

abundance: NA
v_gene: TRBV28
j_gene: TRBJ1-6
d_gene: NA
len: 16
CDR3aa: CASSFLGSSYNSPLHF
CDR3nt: TGTGCCAGCAGTTTTTTGGGGAGCTCCTATAATTCACCCCTCCACTTT

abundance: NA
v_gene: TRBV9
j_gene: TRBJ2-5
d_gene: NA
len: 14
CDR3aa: CASTRGSREETQYF
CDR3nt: TGTGCCAGCACCCGGGGGAGCCGAGAGGAGACCCAGTACTTC

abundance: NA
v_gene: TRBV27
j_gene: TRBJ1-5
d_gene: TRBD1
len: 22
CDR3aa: CASSPNPQPGQRVRGLNQPQHF
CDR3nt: TGTGCCAGCAGCCCCAACCCCCAGCCGGGACAGAGGGTGAGGGGCCTCAATCAGCCCCAGCATTTT

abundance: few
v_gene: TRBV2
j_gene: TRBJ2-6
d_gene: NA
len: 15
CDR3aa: CASRPLAAGANVLTF
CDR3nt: TGTGCCAGCAGACCACTAGCCGCCGGGGCCAACGTCCTGACTTTC

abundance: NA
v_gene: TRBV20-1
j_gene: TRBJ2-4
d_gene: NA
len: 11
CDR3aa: CSARYENIQYF
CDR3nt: TGCAGTGCTAGATATGAAAACATTCAGTACTTC

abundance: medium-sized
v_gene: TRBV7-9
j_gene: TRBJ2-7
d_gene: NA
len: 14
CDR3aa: CASSSSISSYEQYF
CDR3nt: TGTGCCAGCAGCTCTTCTATTAGCTCCTACGAGCAGTACTTC

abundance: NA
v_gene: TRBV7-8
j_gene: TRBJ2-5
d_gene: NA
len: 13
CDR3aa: CASSLWGQETQYF
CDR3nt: TGTGCCAGCAGCTTATGGGGGCAGGAGACCCAGTACTTC

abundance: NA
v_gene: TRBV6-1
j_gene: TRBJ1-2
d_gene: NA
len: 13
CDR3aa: CASSDAGWDGYTF
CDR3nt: TGTGCCAGCAGTGATGCAGGGTGGGATGGCTACACCTTC

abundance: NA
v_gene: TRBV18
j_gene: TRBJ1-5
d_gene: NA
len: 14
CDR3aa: CASSLRDSNQPQHF
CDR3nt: TGTGCCAGCTCACTGCGTGATAGCAATCAGCCCCAGCATTTT

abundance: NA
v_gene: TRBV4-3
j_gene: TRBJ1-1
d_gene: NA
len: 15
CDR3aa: CASSRGDFGDTEAFF
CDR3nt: TGCGCCAGCAGCCGGGGGGATTTCGGGGACACTGAAGCTTTCTTT

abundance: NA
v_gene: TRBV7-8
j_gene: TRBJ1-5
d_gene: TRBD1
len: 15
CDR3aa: CASSLGQGLYQPQHF
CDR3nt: TGTGCCAGCAGTCTAGGACAGGGGCTTTATCAGCCCCAGCATTTT

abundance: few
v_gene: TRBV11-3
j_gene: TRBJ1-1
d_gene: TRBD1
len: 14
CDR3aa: CASSSGTGVTEAFF
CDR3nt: TGTGCCAGCAGCTCCGGGACAGGGGTCACTGAAGCTTTCTTT